This record concerns one T cell receptor (beta chain) sequence. Its antigen remains unidentified. The entry originates in a study of T cells expressing NK-cell markers. As for the study in general: Within the sequenced cohort of eight donors, seven exhibited HCMV seropositivity and one was seronegative.

Reprocessing the 5' RACE reads, TCRdb reports a single entry for every CDR3 protein and omits DNA. The sample includes over 350,000 distinct CDR3 sequences. Findings of the study overall: Dominant NKG2C+ clonotypes were found to form about 1.0-7.5% of CD8+ T cells in about six donors.

CDR3 length equals 13 residues. Germline V lookup: CDR1 SGHRS, CDR2 YFSETQ. The chain employs TRBV5-1 and TRBJ2-7; TCRdb's D call of TRBD1 is untestable without DNA. This sequence originates from a woman between 45 and 65 years old in good health. The sample was blood T cells: a sorted CD56 or NKG2C T cell subset, CD4+ or CD8+ T cells, or bulk PBMC T cells (not recorded which). The CDR3 protein is CASSDDRAYEQYF.